Listed below are T cell receptor beta chains from one sample, sequenced in a study of regulatory T cells in long-lasting Graves disease. TCRdb itself ran the multiplex PCR reads through MiXCR, one entry per CDR3 protein. This table has approximately 400,000 distinct CDR3 sequences, approximately 25% appearing once. This specimen was peripheral blood mononuclear cells (PBMCs), taken when the disease was refractory, from a patient treated with antithyroid drugs. The receptors derive from a woman aged 40 to 50 with Graves disease. The CDR3 runs from the conserved cysteine through the conserved F or W. A D gene is named only where the DNA matches it firmly. Not every row has a clone size; where given, it reads once, few, many or a size class.

v_call: TRBV6-1
j_call: TRBJ1-4
clone_size: many
d_call: -
cdr3_nt: TGTGCCAGCAGTACAGCAACAGGGATTAGTGAAAAACTGTTTTTT
cdr3_aa: CASSTATGISEKLFF

v_call: TRBV3-1
j_call: TRBJ1-1
clone_size: few
d_call: -
cdr3_nt: TGTGCCAGCAGCCAAAAGTGGGAGAACACTGAAGCTTTCTTT
cdr3_aa: CASSQKWENTEAFF

v_call: TRBV11-2
j_call: TRBJ2-5
clone_size: many
d_call: -
cdr3_nt: TGTGCCAGCAGCTTAGGGTTGGCAGGGCTCCAAGAGACCCAGTACTTC
cdr3_aa: CASSLGLAGLQETQYF

v_call: TRBV9
j_call: TRBJ2-2
clone_size: few
d_call: -
cdr3_nt: TGTGCCAGCAGCGTAGTCACCGGGGAGCTGTTTTTT
cdr3_aa: CASSVVTGELFF

v_call: TRBV27
j_call: TRBJ2-7
clone_size: few
d_call: -
cdr3_nt: TGTGCCAGCAGTTTAAGGGCCACCGCGTCCTACGAGCAGTACTTC
cdr3_aa: CASSLRATASYEQYF

v_call: TRBV24-1
j_call: TRBJ2-1
clone_size: -
d_call: -
cdr3_nt: TGTGCCACCAGTGATCCCGCAGGGGATGAGCAGTTCTTC
cdr3_aa: CATSDPAGDEQFF

v_call: TRBV28
j_call: TRBJ2-1
clone_size: -
d_call: TRBD1
cdr3_nt: TGTGCCAGCAGTTTGTGGGGACAGAGTTACAATGAGCAGTTCTTC
cdr3_aa: CASSLWGQSYNEQFF

v_call: TRBV5-1
j_call: TRBJ2-4
clone_size: many
d_call: TRBD2
cdr3_nt: TGCGCCAGCAGCTTGGGAGGACTAGCGGGATCCCGCAAAAACATTCAGTACTTC
cdr3_aa: CASSLGGLAGSRKNIQYF

v_call: TRBV6-5
j_call: TRBJ2-7
clone_size: many
d_call: -
cdr3_nt: TGTGCCAGCAGTTACGACCGTAGTGACTACGAGCAGTACTTC
cdr3_aa: CASSYDRSDYEQYF

v_call: TRBV7-8
j_call: TRBJ2-5
clone_size: many
d_call: TRBD2
cdr3_nt: TGTGCCAGCAGCTTCCAAATCGGACTAGCGGGAGTAGAGACCCAGTACTTC
cdr3_aa: CASSFQIGLAGVETQYF

v_call: TRBV20-1
j_call: TRBJ2-5
clone_size: many
d_call: TRBD1
cdr3_nt: TGCAGTGCTAGGGACCCACAGGGGAAAGAGACCCAGTACTTC
cdr3_aa: CSARDPQGKETQYF

v_call: TRBV28
j_call: TRBJ1-4
clone_size: many
d_call: TRBD1
cdr3_nt: TGTGCCAGCAGGAAGGGACAGGGGCACGAAAAACTGTTTTTT
cdr3_aa: CASRKGQGHEKLFF

v_call: TRBV11-2
j_call: TRBJ2-7
clone_size: -
d_call: -
cdr3_nt: TGTGCCAGCGGCTTCCACAGCTCCTACGAGCAGTACTTC
cdr3_aa: CASGFHSSYEQYF

v_call: TRBV7-2
j_call: TRBJ1-6
clone_size: few
d_call: -
cdr3_nt: TGTGCCAGCGTGGGGGGTCCTTATAATTCACCCCTCCACTTT
cdr3_aa: CASVGGPYNSPLHF

v_call: TRBV6-1
j_call: TRBJ2-1
clone_size: -
d_call: TRBD2
cdr3_nt: TGTGCCAGCAGCATGACTAGCGGGGACAGTGGTGAGCAGTTCTTC
cdr3_aa: CASSMTSGDSGEQFF

v_call: TRBV20-1
j_call: TRBJ2-4
clone_size: few
d_call: -
cdr3_nt: TGCAGTGCTCCTTTTGATAGGTCAACAAACATTCAGTACTTC
cdr3_aa: CSAPFDRSTNIQYF

v_call: TRBV28
j_call: TRBJ2-1
clone_size: -
d_call: -
cdr3_nt: TGTGCCAGCAGTCCCACCGGGACTCCGAATCGGAATGAGCAGTTCTTC
cdr3_aa: CASSPTGTPNRNEQFF

v_call: TRBV7-9
j_call: TRBJ1-1
clone_size: -
d_call: TRBD1
cdr3_nt: TGTGCCAGCAGCTTAGGACAGGGTGTCTCTGAAGCTTTCTTT
cdr3_aa: CASSLGQGVSEAFF

v_call: TRBV4-1
j_call: TRBJ2-7
clone_size: few
d_call: TRBD1
cdr3_nt: TGCGCCAGCAGCCGAGTCCCGGGACAGGGCAACGCACGTAACGAGCAGTACTTC
cdr3_aa: CASSRVPGQGNARNEQYF

v_call: TRBV27
j_call: TRBJ2-7
clone_size: -
d_call: TRBD1
cdr3_nt: TGTGCCAGCAGTTTATTTTGGGACAGGGGGCGAGAGCAGTACTTC
cdr3_aa: CASSLFWDRGREQYF

v_call: TRBV3-1
j_call: TRBJ1-1
clone_size: many
d_call: -
cdr3_nt: TGTGCCAGCACCATGGGCGGAAACACTGAAGCTTTCTTT
cdr3_aa: CASTMGGNTEAFF

v_call: TRBV28
j_call: TRBJ1-1
clone_size: many
d_call: TRBD1
cdr3_nt: TGTGCCAGCAGTTTCCAGGGGGCTTTCCAAGTAGTGTACACTGAAGCTTTCTTT
cdr3_aa: CASSFQGAFQVVYTEAFF

v_call: TRBV5-1
j_call: TRBJ2-7
clone_size: few
d_call: -
cdr3_nt: TGCGCCAGCAGCCCCTCGGCCTCCTACGAGCAGTACTTC
cdr3_aa: CASSPSASYEQYF

v_call: TRBV28
j_call: TRBJ1-5
clone_size: many
d_call: -
cdr3_nt: TGTGCCAGTACTTTCCTTAGGACAATCAATCAGCCCCAGCATTTT
cdr3_aa: CASTFLRTINQPQHF

v_call: TRBV2
j_call: TRBJ2-2
clone_size: many
d_call: -
cdr3_nt: TGTGCCAGCAGTCCACGGGACATCAAGCGGCCCGGGGAGCTGTTTTTT
cdr3_aa: CASSPRDIKRPGELFF

v_call: TRBV11-2
j_call: TRBJ2-7
clone_size: -
d_call: TRBD2
cdr3_nt: TGTGCCAGCAGCTCGACCAAGGGGCGTTGGACTAGCGGGGGCCCCCCCTACGAGCAGTACTTC
cdr3_aa: CASSSTKGRWTSGGPPYEQYF

v_call: TRBV27
j_call: TRBJ2-7
clone_size: -
d_call: TRBD2
cdr3_nt: TGTGCCAGCAGTTTATCGTGGGACTACTACGAGCAGTACTTC
cdr3_aa: CASSLSWDYYEQYF

v_call: TRBV11-2
j_call: TRBJ1-1
clone_size: many
d_call: -
cdr3_nt: TGTGCCAGCAGCTTAAGCAGGGCGGTCACTGAAGCTTTCTTT
cdr3_aa: CASSLSRAVTEAFF

v_call: TRBV28
j_call: TRBJ2-5
clone_size: -
d_call: TRBD1
cdr3_nt: TGTGCCAGCAGCCAGATGACAGGGGACCTAGCTGCCCCCTACTTC
cdr3_aa: CASSQMTGDLAAPYF

v_call: TRBV19
j_call: TRBJ2-2
clone_size: -
d_call: -
cdr3_nt: TGTGCCAGTAGTATGGGTTACGGGGGGAACACCGGGGAGCTGTTTTTT
cdr3_aa: CASSMGYGGNTGELFF

v_call: TRBV20-1
j_call: TRBJ2-7
clone_size: few
d_call: TRBD1
cdr3_nt: TGCAGTGCTAGAATCAGGGGGCCAAGGGGGTCCTACGAGCAGTACTTC
cdr3_aa: CSARIRGPRGSYEQYF

v_call: TRBV20-1
j_call: TRBJ2-5
clone_size: many
d_call: -
cdr3_nt: TGCAGTGCTAGAAAAGAGACCCAGTACTTC
cdr3_aa: CSARKETQYF

v_call: TRBV28
j_call: TRBJ1-5
clone_size: many
d_call: -
cdr3_nt: TGTGCCAGCAGCCCCACACGAGGGTGGAGCAATCAGCCCCAGCATTTT
cdr3_aa: CASSPTRGWSNQPQHF

v_call: TRBV3-1
j_call: TRBJ2-2
clone_size: -
d_call: -
cdr3_nt: TGTGCCAGCAGCCAAGATTCAGTGGCAGGAGGGACCGGGGAGCTGTTTTTT
cdr3_aa: CASSQDSVAGGTGELFF

v_call: TRBV27
j_call: TRBJ2-7
clone_size: few
d_call: TRBD2
cdr3_nt: TGTGCCAGCAGTCCGAATCCTAGCGGGAGGGCCCTCGAGCAGTACTTC
cdr3_aa: CASSPNPSGRALEQYF

v_call: TRBV6-1
j_call: TRBJ2-4
clone_size: many
d_call: -
cdr3_nt: TGTGCCAGCACTAGTCCGGGACTGGGGATTCAGTACTTC
cdr3_aa: CASTSPGLGIQYF

v_call: TRBV19
j_call: TRBJ2-2
clone_size: few
d_call: TRBD2
cdr3_nt: TGTGCCAGCCGGACTAGCGTCGGAGACGGGGAGCTGTTTTTT
cdr3_aa: CASRTSVGDGELFF

v_call: TRBV24-1
j_call: TRBJ2-5
clone_size: many
d_call: -
cdr3_nt: TGTGCCACCAGCCGGGACAACCAAGAGACCCAGTACTTC
cdr3_aa: CATSRDNQETQYF

v_call: TRBV11-2
j_call: TRBJ2-1
clone_size: many
d_call: -
cdr3_nt: TGTGCCAGCAGCTCCGCCCCGGGACAACAGAAGGGCAATGAGCAGTTCTTC
cdr3_aa: CASSSAPGQQKGNEQFF

v_call: TRBV2
j_call: TRBJ2-6
clone_size: few
d_call: -
cdr3_nt: TGTGCCAGCAGTGAGTGGACACCCAATTTCTCTGGGGCCAACGTCCTGACTTTC
cdr3_aa: CASSEWTPNFSGANVLTF

v_call: TRBV7-9
j_call: TRBJ2-1
clone_size: many
d_call: -
cdr3_nt: TGTGCCAGCAGCTTAAGGAACAATGAGCAGTTCTTC
cdr3_aa: CASSLRNNEQFF

v_call: TRBV7-8
j_call: TRBJ2-7
clone_size: many
d_call: TRBD1
cdr3_nt: TGTGCCAGCAGCTTAGGGGACAGGGACTACGAGCAGTACTTC
cdr3_aa: CASSLGDRDYEQYF

v_call: TRBV27
j_call: TRBJ2-5
clone_size: -
d_call: -
cdr3_nt: TGTGCCAGCAAAGCCGGGACCTTAGGAACCCAGACCCAGTACTTC
cdr3_aa: CASKAGTLGTQTQYF

v_call: TRBV12-3/TRBV12-4
j_call: TRBJ2-1
clone_size: once
d_call: TRBD2
cdr3_nt: TGTGCCAGCAGTCCACCGGGACTAATCGCCAATGAGCAGTTCTTC
cdr3_aa: CASSPPGLIANEQFF

v_call: TRBV13
j_call: TRBJ1-1
clone_size: -
d_call: -
cdr3_nt: TGTGCCAGCAGCCTCGGGGCGTCTGAAGCTTTCTTT
cdr3_aa: CASSLGASEAFF

v_call: TRBV6-2/TRBV6-3
j_call: TRBJ2-7
clone_size: many
d_call: TRBD1
cdr3_nt: TGTGCCAGCAGTCGTCCAGGAGCGCAGGGGGCTGTCTACGAGCAGTACTTC
cdr3_aa: CASSRPGAQGAVYEQYF

v_call: TRBV6-2/TRBV6-3
j_call: TRBJ2-3
clone_size: -
d_call: TRBD2
cdr3_nt: TGTGCCAGCAGTTACAGTAGCGGGTCAGATACGCAGTATTTT
cdr3_aa: CASSYSSGSDTQYF

v_call: TRBV28
j_call: TRBJ2-5
clone_size: many
d_call: TRBD1
cdr3_nt: TGTGCCAGCAGTTTACCGCGGACAGGGGTACGAGAGACCCAGTACTTC
cdr3_aa: CASSLPRTGVRETQYF

v_call: TRBV11-2
j_call: TRBJ2-7
clone_size: many
d_call: TRBD1
cdr3_nt: TGTGCCAGCAGCCCTAGGACAGGGGGCACCTACGAGCAGTACTTC
cdr3_aa: CASSPRTGGTYEQYF

v_call: TRBV11-1
j_call: TRBJ2-3
clone_size: -
d_call: TRBD2
cdr3_nt: TGTGCCAGCAGCCTAGCGGGAGGGCCGGCAGATACGCAGTATTTT
cdr3_aa: CASSLAGGPADTQYF

v_call: TRBV5-1
j_call: TRBJ2-7
clone_size: many
d_call: -
cdr3_nt: TGCGCCAGCAACTTCGACGACCCGATCTTAGGCGAGCAGTACTTC
cdr3_aa: CASNFDDPILGEQYF

v_call: TRBV9
j_call: TRBJ2-7
clone_size: -
d_call: TRBD2
cdr3_nt: TGTGCCAGCAGCGCGGGGGGGGGGACCCACGAGCAGTACTTC
cdr3_aa: CASSAGGGTHEQYF

v_call: TRBV28
j_call: TRBJ2-3
clone_size: -
d_call: -
cdr3_nt: TGTGCCAGCAGTAAGGGTGGAGGGCCAGGTGTAGGTGATACGCAGTATTTT
cdr3_aa: CASSKGGGPGVGDTQYF

v_call: TRBV28
j_call: TRBJ2-7
clone_size: many
d_call: TRBD2
cdr3_nt: TGTGCCAGCAGTTTATTCAGGGCGCTAGCGGGAGTGTTTTACGAGCAGTACTTC
cdr3_aa: CASSLFRALAGVFYEQYF

v_call: TRBV7-3
j_call: TRBJ1-2
clone_size: -
d_call: TRBD1
cdr3_nt: TGTGCCAGCAGCTTATGGGGGACAGCCTATGGCTACACCTTC
cdr3_aa: CASSLWGTAYGYTF

v_call: TRBV28
j_call: TRBJ1-2
clone_size: few
d_call: TRBD1
cdr3_nt: TGTGCCAGCAGTCAACCAGGGACAGGGGCCTTGTATGGCTACACCTTC
cdr3_aa: CASSQPGTGALYGYTF

v_call: TRBV2
j_call: TRBJ1-5
clone_size: -
d_call: -
cdr3_nt: TGTGCCGGTCGGGCGGGCTCCGGTAGCAATCAGCCCCAGCATTTT
cdr3_aa: CAGRAGSGSNQPQHF